The rows below give T cell receptor beta chains drawn from one sample of a study of spatial heterogeneity in lung cancer. Via MiXCR, TCRdb re-called the 5' RACE reads, giving one row per CDR3 protein. The sample carries about 50,000 distinct CDR3 sequences, 7.6% recorded once. Sequenced here: PBMCs, sampled at surgery. The receptors were gathered from a female donor with early-stage non-small cell lung cancer. CDR3s include the opening cysteine and the closing phenylalanine or tryptophan. A D gene is named only where the DNA matches it firmly. The listing skips clone size in some rows; elsewhere it reads once, few, many or a size class.

>TRBV28|few|TRBJ1-2|TRBD1
TGTGCCAGCCGAGGACAGGGGGCTCATGGCTACACCTTC
CASRGQGAHGYTF
>TRBV6-6|NA|TRBJ1-1|NA
TGTGCCAGCAGTCCATTTATAAACACTGAAGCTTTCTTT
CASSPFINTEAFF
>TRBV20-1|NA|TRBJ1-2|TRBD1
TGCAGTGCTAAACAGGGGGAGAACTATGGCTACACCTTC
CSAKQGENYGYTF
>TRBV2|few|TRBJ2-1|NA
TGTGCCAGCAGTGAAGTCCGGGGAAGCTACAATGAGCAGTTCTTC
CASSEVRGSYNEQFF
>TRBV29-1|NA|TRBJ2-3|NA
TGCAGCGTTGAATTAGGGACCAACCCGGTAGTTGATACGCAGTATTTT
CSVELGTNPVVDTQYF
>TRBV19|many|TRBJ2-5|TRBD2
TGTGCCAGTGTTGGCACTAGCGGGGTAAAGGAGACCCAGTACTTC
CASVGTSGVKETQYF
>TRBV19|few|TRBJ1-2|NA
TGTGCCAGTAGTATGGTTGCGCACCTCATTATGGAAAATGGCTACACCTTC
CASSMVAHLIMENGYTF
>TRBV29-1|NA|TRBJ1-1|NA
TGCAGCGTAGTAGAGGGGGAAGCTTTCTTT
CSVVEGEAFF
>TRBV6-2/TRBV6-3|many|TRBJ1-1|NA
TGTGCCAGCAGTTATGTGGGTCCCAGAACTGAAGCTTTCTTT
CASSYVGPRTEAFF
>TRBV20-1|NA|TRBJ1-1|TRBD1
TGCAGTGCTAGAGGGGACAGTTTGAACACTGAAGCTTTCTTT
CSARGDSLNTEAFF